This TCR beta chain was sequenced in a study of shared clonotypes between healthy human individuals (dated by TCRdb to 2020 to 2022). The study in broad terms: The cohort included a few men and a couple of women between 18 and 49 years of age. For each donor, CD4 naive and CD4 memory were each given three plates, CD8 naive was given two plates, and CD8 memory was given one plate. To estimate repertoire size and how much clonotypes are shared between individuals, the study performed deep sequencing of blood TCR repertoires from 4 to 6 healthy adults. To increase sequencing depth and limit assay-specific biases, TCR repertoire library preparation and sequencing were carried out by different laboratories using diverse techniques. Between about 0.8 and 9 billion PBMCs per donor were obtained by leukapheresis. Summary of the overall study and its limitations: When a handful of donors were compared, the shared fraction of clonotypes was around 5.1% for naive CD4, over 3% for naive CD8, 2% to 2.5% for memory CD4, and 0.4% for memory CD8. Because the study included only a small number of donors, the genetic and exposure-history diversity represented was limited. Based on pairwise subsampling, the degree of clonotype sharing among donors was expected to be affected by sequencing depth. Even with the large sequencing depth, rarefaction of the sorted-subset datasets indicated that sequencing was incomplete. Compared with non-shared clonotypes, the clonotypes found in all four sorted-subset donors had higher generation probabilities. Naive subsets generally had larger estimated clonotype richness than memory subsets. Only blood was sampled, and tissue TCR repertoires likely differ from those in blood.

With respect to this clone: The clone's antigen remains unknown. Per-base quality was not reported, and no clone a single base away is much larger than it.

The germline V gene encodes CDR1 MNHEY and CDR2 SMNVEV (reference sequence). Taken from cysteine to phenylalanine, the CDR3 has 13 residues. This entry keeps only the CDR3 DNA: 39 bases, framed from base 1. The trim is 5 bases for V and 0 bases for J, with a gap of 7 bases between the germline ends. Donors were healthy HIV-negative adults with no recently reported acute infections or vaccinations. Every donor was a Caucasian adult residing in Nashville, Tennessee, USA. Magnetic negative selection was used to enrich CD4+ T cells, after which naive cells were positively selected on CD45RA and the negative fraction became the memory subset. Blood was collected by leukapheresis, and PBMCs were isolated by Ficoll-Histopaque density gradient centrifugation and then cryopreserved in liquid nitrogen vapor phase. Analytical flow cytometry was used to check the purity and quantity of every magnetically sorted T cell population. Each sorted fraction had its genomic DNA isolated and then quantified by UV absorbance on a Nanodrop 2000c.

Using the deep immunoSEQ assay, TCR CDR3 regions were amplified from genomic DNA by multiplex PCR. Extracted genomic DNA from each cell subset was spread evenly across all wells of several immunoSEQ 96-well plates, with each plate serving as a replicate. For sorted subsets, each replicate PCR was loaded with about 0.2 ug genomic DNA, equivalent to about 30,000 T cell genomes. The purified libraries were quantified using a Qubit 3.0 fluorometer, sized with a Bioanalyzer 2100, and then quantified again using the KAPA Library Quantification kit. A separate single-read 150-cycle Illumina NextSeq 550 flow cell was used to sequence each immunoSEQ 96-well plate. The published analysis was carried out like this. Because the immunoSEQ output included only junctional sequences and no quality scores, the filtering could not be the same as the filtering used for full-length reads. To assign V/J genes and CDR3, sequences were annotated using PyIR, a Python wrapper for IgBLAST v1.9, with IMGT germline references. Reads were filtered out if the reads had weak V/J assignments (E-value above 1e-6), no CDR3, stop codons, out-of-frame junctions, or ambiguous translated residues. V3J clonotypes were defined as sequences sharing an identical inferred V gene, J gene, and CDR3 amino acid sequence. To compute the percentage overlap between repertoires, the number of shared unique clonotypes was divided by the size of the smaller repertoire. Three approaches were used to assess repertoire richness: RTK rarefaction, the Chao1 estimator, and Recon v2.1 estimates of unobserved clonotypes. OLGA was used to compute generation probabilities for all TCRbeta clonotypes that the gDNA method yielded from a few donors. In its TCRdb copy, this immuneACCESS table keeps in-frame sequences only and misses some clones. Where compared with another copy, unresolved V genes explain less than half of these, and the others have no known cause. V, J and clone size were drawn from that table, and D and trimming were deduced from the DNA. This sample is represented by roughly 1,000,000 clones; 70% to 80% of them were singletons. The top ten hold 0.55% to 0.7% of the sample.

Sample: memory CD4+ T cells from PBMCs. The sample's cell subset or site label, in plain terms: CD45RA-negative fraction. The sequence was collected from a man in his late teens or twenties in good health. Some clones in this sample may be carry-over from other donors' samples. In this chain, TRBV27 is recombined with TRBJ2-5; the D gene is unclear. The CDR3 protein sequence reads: CASSPLYQETQYF. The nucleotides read TGTGCCAGCAGTCCCCTGTACCAAGAGACCCAGTACTTC.